This paragraph reports one T cell receptor (beta chain). The antigen remains undetermined. A much larger clone differs from this one at a single base, so this may be a read error. This is likely a read error, given that the CDR3 carries no conserved phenylalanine or tryptophan at its end. V lost 2 bases, J lost 4 bases, and 11 bases lay in between. The CDR3 has 13 residues. Germline CDR1 GTSNPN, CDR2 SVGIG (reference sequence). This sample was taken from a study of shared clonotypes between healthy human individuals. How the authors handled the data: ImmunoSEQ yielded junction-only sequences lacking quality scores, so filtering differed. The data were produced by immunoSEQ multiplex PCR, yet TCRdb's version contains in-frame clones alone and is incomplete. V, J and clone size were drawn from that table, and D and trimming were deduced from the DNA. Of approximately 1,000,000 clones listed, about 72% were seen once; the top ten hold 0.85% to 1%.

Whole-study findings and limits: The generation probabilities recorded for non-shared clonotypes fell below those of clonotypes shared by all four donors. Compared with memory subsets, naive subsets generally had larger estimated richness.

The TCR originated in a man aged 18 to 29 in good health. Some clones in this sample may be carry-over from other donors' samples. What was sequenced was memory CD4+ T cells from PBMCs. The subset was: CD45RA-negative fraction. V gene TRBV30 combines with J gene TRBJ1-2, with D possibly matching TRBD1 (5 bases). The CDR3 sequence: CAWSLGRIYGYTS. The CDR3 DNA sequence: TGTGCCTGGAGTTTGGGACGGATCTATGGCTACACCTCC.